These 22 T cell receptor beta chains were sequenced from one sample in a study of vaccination and CD4 T cells after COVID-19 (dated by TCRdb to 2021 to 2024). Antigen specificity for these receptors is unknown. The treatment or condition label corresponds to: roughly 10-day PBMC culture with coronavirus spike peptide pools or control peptides (ViraFEST assay). Receptor libraries were prepared by PCR. Sequencing was carried out with an Illumina iSeq 100. DNA from cultured CD4+ T cells underwent TCR sequencing with the Oncomine TCR Beta short-read assay at the Johns Hopkins FTIC core. TCRdb reran the public reads through fastp at Q25 and MiXCR, keeping productive beta chains. Rows are combined by CDR3 protein, so each entry shows the most common genes and DNA. This sample is represented by tens of thousands of distinct CDR3 sequences; 60% to 75% of them were singletons. Together, the top ten hold roughly 4% of the sample.

Sequences were obtained from CD4+ T cells from blood, cultured in vitro. All receptors derive from a human donor who had recovered from COVID-19.

The chain couples TRBV6-2 or TRBV6-3 to TRBJ2-3; D may be TRBD1 or TRBD2 (5 bases each). Trimming cost V 8 bases and J 7 bases, with 19 bases left between them. CDR3 length equals 14 residues. Germline-derived CDR1 and CDR2 are MNHEY and SVGEGT. The CDR3 here is CASGSEGPTNTQYF. As DNA, the CDR3 is TGTGCCAGCGGAAGCGAGGGGCCCACGAATACGCAGTATTTT.

A note on this clonotype: This likely comes from a read error, as the CDR3 has no conserved phenylalanine or tryptophan at its end. The rearrangement links TRBV5-8 to TRBJ2-3; no definite D call. Germline V gene lookup returns CDR1 SGHTS and CDR2 YDEGEE. CDR3 length: 15 amino acids. With 2 bases removed from V and 1 base from J, the gap between germline ends came to 11 bases. CDR3 sequence reads: CASSLYNRGTDTQYL. The CDR3 coding sequence is TGTGCCAGCAGCTTATACAATAGGGGCACAGATACGCAGTATCTT.

The chain uses TRBV7-8 and TRBJ2-3; D remains unclear. CDR1 and CDR2 (germline): SGHVS, FQNEAQ. The CDR3 sequence is 14 residues long. Trimming stripped 4 bases from V and 0 bases from J, with 8 bases between. This chain's CDR3 is CASSSVYSTDTQYF. CDR3 nucleotide sequence: TGTGCCAGCAGCTCGGTGTACAGCACAGATACGCAGTATTTT.

This clonotype showed up just once. The chain is built from TRBV19 and TRBJ1-5, with D possibly matching TRBD1 (5 bases). The V gene lost 6 bases and the J gene lost 6 bases, with 15 bases spanning the gap. This CDR3 has 14 amino acids. From germline, CDR1 is LNHDA and CDR2 SQIVND (reference sequence). Here the CDR3 reads CASRQGDGPQPQHF. The CDR3 DNA follows: TGTGCCAGTAGGCAGGGAGATGGTCCTCAGCCCCAGCATTTT.

The V and J genes are TRBV5-5 and TRBJ2-5, with 8 positions matching TRBD1. This CDR3 region has 16 residues. The trim removed 3 bases at V and 5 bases at J, leaving 12 bases unmatched. Germline CDR1 and CDR2: SGHKS and YYEKEE (reference sequence). The CDR3, as DNA: TGTGCCAGCAGCTCCGCTAGGACAGGGCCAGAGGAGACCCAGTACTTC. Translation: CASSSARTGPEETQYF.

The chain employs TRBV6-1 and TRBJ2-1; 11 bases match TRBD2. Looked up from germline, CDR1 is MNHNS and CDR2 is SASEGT. The CDR3 runs to 16 residues. J was trimmed by 3 bases and V by 5 bases; bases with no gene match: 6. The CDR3 DNA reads as TGTGCCAGCAGTATAGCGACTAGCGGGAACTACAATGAGCAGTTCTTC. The encoded protein is CASSIATSGNYNEQFF.

The V call is TRBV2, the J call TRBJ1-5; no clear D gene. Per germline, CDR1 SNHLY and CDR2 FYNNEI. Trimming removed 2 bases at V and 6 bases at J, with 5 bases between. This CDR3 is built from 12 residues. CDR3 sequence (DNA): TGTGCCAGCAGTGAATCGGGTCAGCCCCAGCATTTT. As protein: CASSESGQPQHF. The full variable domain, in which reference TRBV2 and TRBJ1-5 provide the parts outside the CDR3, is EPEVTQTPSHQVTQMGQEVILRCVPISNHLYFYWYRQILGQKVEFLVSFYNNEISEKSEIFDDQFSVERPDGSNFTLKIRSTKLEDSAMYFCASSESGQPQHFGDGTRLSIL.

This chain joins TRBV28 and TRBJ1-2; D is possibly TRBD1 (5 bases). The CDR3 is made up of 14 amino acids. Trimming removed 8 bases at V and 4 bases at J, with 17 bases between. In germline, CDR1 is MDHEN, CDR2 SYDVKM. The CDR3 reads CASARAEGRYGYTF. CDR3 DNA sequence: TGTGCCAGCGCTAGGGCAGAGGGGCGCTATGGCTACACCTTC.

The rearrangement uses TRBV15 and TRBJ1-2; TRBD1 aligns across 7 bases. V lost 4 bases, J lost 6 bases, and 5 bases stayed unmatched. CDR3 length: 13 amino acids. Per germline, CDR1 LNHNV and CDR2 YYDKDF (reference sequence). The CDR3, as DNA: TGTGCCACCAGCAACGACAGGGAGGATGGCTACACCTTC. It specifies CATSNDREDGYTF.

The CDR3 DNA reads TGTGCCAGCAGTTCCCAGGTGAACACTGAAGCTTTCTTT. Its protein is CASSSQVNTEAFF. This sequence joins TRBV6-5 and TRBJ1-1, with D unclear. Germline CDR1 reads MNHEY; CDR2 reads SVGAGI. Trimming shortened V by 4 bases and J by 0 bases, and 6 bases separated the two germline ends. The CDR3 has 13 amino acids.

The chain recombines TRBV29-1 with TRBJ2-1, with 7 bases fitting TRBD1. CDR3 length equals 15 residues. From germline, CDR1 is SQVTM and CDR2 ANQGSEA. Trimming at V came to 6 bases and at J to 1 base, leaving 9 bases not matched to a gene. DNA of the CDR3: TGCAGCGTCAGTTACAGGGGTTTGTCCTACAATGAGCAGTTCTTC. It encodes CSVSYRGLSYNEQFF.

The CDR3 region has the DNA TGCAGTGCTCGGAGAGAGGGCGCGTATCAGCCCCAGCATTTT. Protein sequence: CSARREGAYQPQHF. The rearrangement uses TRBV20-1 and TRBJ1-5; D gene ambiguous. V was clipped by 5 bases and J by 5 bases, with 16 bases between them. The CDR3 extends over 14 amino acids. Germline lookup yields CDR1 DFQATT and CDR2 SNEGSKA (reference sequence).

The V call is TRBV12-3 or TRBV12-4, the J call TRBJ1-2, with a weak D call TRBD1 (6 bases). Trimming pared 4 bases from V and 4 bases from J, leaving 10 bases between. The CDR3 has 13 residues. The CDR3 loop reads CASSSGTSYGYTF. DNA of the CDR3: TGTGCCAGCAGTTCAGGGACATCCTATGGCTACACCTTC.

This rearrangement joins TRBV7-2 to TRBJ2-2; unclear D gene. Per the germline V gene, CDR1 is SGHTA and CDR2 is FQGNSA. This CDR3 has 13 amino acids. V was shortened by 5 bases and J by 5 bases, with 9 bases between the two germline ends. CDR3 nucleotides: TGTGCCAGCAGCCCCTTATGGACCGGGGAGCTGTTTTTT. It is translated as CASSPLWTGELFF. Filled out from reference TRBV7-2 and TRBJ2-2, the complete variable domain reads GAGVSQSPSNKVTEKGKDVELRCDPISGHTALYWYRQSLGQGLEFLIYFQGNSAPDKSGLPSDRFSAERTGGSVSTLTIQRTQQEDSAVYLCASSPLWTGELFFGEGSRLTVL.

This chain joins TRBV24-1 and TRBJ2-1; D is uncertain. The CDR3 spans 13 residues. Trimming removed 9 bases at V and 8 bases at J, with 16 bases between. The V gene's germline CDR1 is KGHDR and CDR2 SFDVKD. CDR3 region: CATQADGLDEQFF. CDR3 DNA sequence: TGTGCCACCCAGGCGGATGGGCTGGATGAGCAGTTCTTC.

The chain joins TRBV6-5 to TRBJ2-7; TRBD2 matches 11 bases. The CDR3 consists of 17 residues. Germline V gene sequence: CDR1 MNHEY, CDR2 SVGAGI. Trimming cost V 2 bases and J 6 bases; bases outside gene matches: 12. The CDR3 spells CASSYPGDLAGGAEQYF. The CDR3 DNA is TGTGCCAGCAGTTACCCCGGGGACCTAGCGGGGGGAGCCGAGCAGTACTTC.

The chain combines TRBV20-1 with TRBJ1-5; 9 bases are a match to TRBD1. The CDR3 has 14 amino acids. V lost 6 bases and J lost 5; bases outside the gene matches: 8. The V gene's germline CDR1 is DFQATT and CDR2 SNEGSKA (reference sequence). CDR3 in amino acids: CSASPQGADQPQHF. DNA of the CDR3: TGCAGTGCGAGCCCACAGGGGGCAGATCAGCCCCAGCATTTT.

V is TRBV20-1 and J is TRBJ2-5, with D perhaps matching TRBD1 (5 bases). This CDR3 has 13 amino acids. Per germline, CDR1 DFQATT and CDR2 SNEGSKA (reference sequence). V was shortened by 6 bases and J by 5 bases, with 16 bases between the two germline ends. DNA of the CDR3: TGCAGTGCCGAGCGAAGGGGTTGGGAGACCCAGTACTTC. Its protein is CSAERRGWETQYF.

The chain recombines TRBV2 with TRBJ1-3; tentatively, D is TRBD1 (6 bases). The CDR3 extends over 12 amino acids. The V end was cut by 11 bases, the J end by 0 bases, with 8 bases between. Germline values: CDR1 SNHLY, CDR2 FYNNEI. The CDR3 DNA reads TGTGCCGTACAGGGCTCTGGAAACACCATATATTTT. It specifies CAVQGSGNTIYF.

The sample holds a few counts of this clonotype. The gene calls are TRBV24-1 and TRBJ1-2; D remains ambiguous. CDR3 size: 14 residues. Trimming stripped 3 bases from V and 6 bases from J, with 13 bases between. The V gene's germline CDR1 is KGHDR and CDR2 SFDVKD. CDR3 sequence (DNA): TGTGCCACCAGTGATCCGCCCAGGCAGAATGGCTACACCTTC. Protein sequence: CATSDPPRQNGYTF.

The V and J genes are TRBV6-2 or TRBV6-3 and TRBJ2-5, with 10 bases identical to TRBD2. The CDR3 has 16 residues. J lost 2 bases, V lost 3 bases, and 6 bases had no gene match. CDR1 is MNHEY and CDR2 is SVGEGT in the germline V gene. The CDR3 spells CASSYKRGGSQETQYF. DNA for the CDR3: TGTGCCAGCAGTTATAAGCGGGGGGGTTCTCAAGAGACCCAGTACTTC.

V and J are TRBV29-1 and TRBJ1-4; no clear D. Trimming took off 1 base at V and 5 bases at J, with 5 bases between the two ends. This CDR3 spans 12 amino acids. Germline V gene data show CDR1 as SQVTM and CDR2 as ANQGSEA. DNA of the CDR3: TGCAGCGTTGAAGGGTCGAATGAAAAACTGTTTTTT. Amino acids: CSVEGSNEKLFF.